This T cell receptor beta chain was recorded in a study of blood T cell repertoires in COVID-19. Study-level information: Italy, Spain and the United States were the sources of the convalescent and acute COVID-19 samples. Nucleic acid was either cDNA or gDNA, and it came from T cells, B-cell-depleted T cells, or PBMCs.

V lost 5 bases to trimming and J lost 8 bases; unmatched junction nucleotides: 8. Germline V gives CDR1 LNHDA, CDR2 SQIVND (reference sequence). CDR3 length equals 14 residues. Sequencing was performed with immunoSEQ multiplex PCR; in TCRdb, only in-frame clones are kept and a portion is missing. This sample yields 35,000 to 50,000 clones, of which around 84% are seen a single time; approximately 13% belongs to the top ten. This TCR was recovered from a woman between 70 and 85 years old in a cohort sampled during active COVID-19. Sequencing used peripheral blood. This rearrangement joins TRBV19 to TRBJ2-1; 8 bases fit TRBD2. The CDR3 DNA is TGTGCCAGTAGTCCTCGACTAGCGAGGGATGAGCAGTTCTTC. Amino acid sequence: CASSPRLARDEQFF.